This T cell receptor beta chain was retrieved from a study of blood T cells in healthy people across ages. The germline gives CDR1 SGDLS, CDR2 YYNGEE. CDR3 length equals 13 residues. The V end lost 3 bases, the J end lost 4 bases, and 10 bases lay between the germline ends. This clonotype appeared a few times. Next came a second PCR, run for about 6 to 12 cycles, which used a sample-barcoded 5' primer along with a J-beta primer mix. TCRdb processed the 5' RACE reads anew with MiXCR; each CDR3 protein has one entry. Of approximately 1.5 million distinct CDR3 sequences listed, about 32% were seen once; the top ten hold approximately 11%.

Sequencing was done on a sample of blood. This sequence joins TRBV9 and TRBJ1-2, with D hard to call. The sequence came from a woman in her 30s in good health. The DNA of the CDR3 is TGTGCCAGCAGCGGTAGTGGAGGCTATGGCTACACCTTC. It translates to CASSGSGGYGYTF.